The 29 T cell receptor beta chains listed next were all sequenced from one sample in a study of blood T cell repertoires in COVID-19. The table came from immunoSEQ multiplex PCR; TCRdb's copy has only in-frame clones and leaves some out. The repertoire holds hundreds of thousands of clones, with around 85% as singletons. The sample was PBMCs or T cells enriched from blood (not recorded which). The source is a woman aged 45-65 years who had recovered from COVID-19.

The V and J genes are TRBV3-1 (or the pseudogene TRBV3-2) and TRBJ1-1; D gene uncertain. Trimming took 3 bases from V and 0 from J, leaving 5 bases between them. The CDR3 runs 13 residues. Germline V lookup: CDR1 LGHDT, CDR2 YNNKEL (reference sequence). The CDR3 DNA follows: TGTGCCAGCAGCCAGACACTGAACACTGAAGCTTTCTTT. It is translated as CASSQTLNTEAFF.

CDR3 sequence reads: CASSSLPGTGNTIYF. Written as DNA, the CDR3 is TGTGCCAGCAGCTCCCTGCCCGGGACTGGAAACACCATATATTTT. The chain carries TRBV5-5 and TRBJ1-3; D is ambiguous. This CDR3 comprises 15 residues. The V end lost 3 bases, the J end lost 2 bases, and 12 bases lay between the germline ends. Germline loops: CDR1 SGHKS, CDR2 YYEKEE (reference sequence).

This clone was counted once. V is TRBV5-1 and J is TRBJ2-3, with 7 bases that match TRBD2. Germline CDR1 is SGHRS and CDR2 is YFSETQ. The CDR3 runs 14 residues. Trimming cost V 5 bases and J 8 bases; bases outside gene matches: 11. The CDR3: CASRPAGREPTQYF. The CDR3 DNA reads TGCGCCAGCAGGCCCGCTGGGCGGGAGCCTACGCAGTATTTT.

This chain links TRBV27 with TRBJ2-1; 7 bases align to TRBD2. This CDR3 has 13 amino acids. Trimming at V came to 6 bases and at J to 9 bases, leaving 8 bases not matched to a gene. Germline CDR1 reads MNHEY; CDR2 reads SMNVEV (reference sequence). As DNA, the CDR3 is TGTGCCAGCAGCACGGGACTATTGGGTGAGCAGTTCTTC. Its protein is CASSTGLLGEQFF.

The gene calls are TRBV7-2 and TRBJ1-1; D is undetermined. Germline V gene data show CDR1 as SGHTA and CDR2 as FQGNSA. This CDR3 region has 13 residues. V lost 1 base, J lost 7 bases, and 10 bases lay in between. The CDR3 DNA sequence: TGTGCCAGCAGCTTAGGAGGAACCGTTGAAGCTTTCTTT. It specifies CASSLGGTVEAFF.

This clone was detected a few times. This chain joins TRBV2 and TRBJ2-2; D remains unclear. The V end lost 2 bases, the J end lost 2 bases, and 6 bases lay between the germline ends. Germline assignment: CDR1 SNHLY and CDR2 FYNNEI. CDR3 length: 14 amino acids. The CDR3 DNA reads TGTGCCAGCAGTGAACAGCGTAACACCGGGGAGCTGTTTTTT. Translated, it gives CASSEQRNTGELFF.

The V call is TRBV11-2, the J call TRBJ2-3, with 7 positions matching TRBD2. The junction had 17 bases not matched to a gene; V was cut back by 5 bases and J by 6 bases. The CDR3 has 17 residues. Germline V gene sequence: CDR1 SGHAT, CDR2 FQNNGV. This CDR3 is CASSPRRLGGADDTQYF. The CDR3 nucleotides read TGTGCCAGCAGCCCCCGGAGGTTGGGAGGGGCGGACGATACGCAGTATTTT.

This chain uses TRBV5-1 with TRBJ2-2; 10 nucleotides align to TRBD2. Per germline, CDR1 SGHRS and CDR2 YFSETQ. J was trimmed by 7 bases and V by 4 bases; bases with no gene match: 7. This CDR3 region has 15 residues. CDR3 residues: CASSPWTSGGGELFF. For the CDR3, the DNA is TGCGCCAGCAGCCCATGGACTAGCGGAGGCGGGGAGCTGTTTTTT.

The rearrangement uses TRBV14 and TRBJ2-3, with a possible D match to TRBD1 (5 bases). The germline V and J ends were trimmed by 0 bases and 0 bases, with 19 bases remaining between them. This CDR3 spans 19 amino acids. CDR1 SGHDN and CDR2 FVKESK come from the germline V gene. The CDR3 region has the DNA TGTGCCAGCAGCCAAGATCGAAACAGGAACATCCCTAGCACAGATACGCAGTATTTT. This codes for CASSQDRNRNIPSTDTQYF.

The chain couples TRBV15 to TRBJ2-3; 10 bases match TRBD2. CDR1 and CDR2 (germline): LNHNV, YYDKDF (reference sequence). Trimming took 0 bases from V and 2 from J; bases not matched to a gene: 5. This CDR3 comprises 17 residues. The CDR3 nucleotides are TGTGCCACCAGCAGAGATCGACTAGCGGGTTACACAGATACGCAGTATTTT. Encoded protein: CATSRDRLAGYTDTQYF.

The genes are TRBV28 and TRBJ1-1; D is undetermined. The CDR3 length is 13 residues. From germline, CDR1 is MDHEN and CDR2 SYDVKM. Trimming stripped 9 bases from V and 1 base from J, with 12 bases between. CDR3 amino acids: CASFHTQNTEAFF. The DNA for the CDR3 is TGTGCCAGTTTTCACACCCAGAACACTGAAGCTTTCTTT. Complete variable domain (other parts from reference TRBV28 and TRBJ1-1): DVKVTQSSRYLVKRTGEKVFLECVQDMDHENMFWYRQDPGLGLRLIYFSYDVKMKEKGDIPEGYSVSREKKERFSLILESASTNQTSMYLCASFHTQNTEAFFGQGTRLTVV.

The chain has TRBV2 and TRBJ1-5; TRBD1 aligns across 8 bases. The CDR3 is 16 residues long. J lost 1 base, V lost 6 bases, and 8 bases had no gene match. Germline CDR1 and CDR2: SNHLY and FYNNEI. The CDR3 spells CASREGQGASNQPQHF. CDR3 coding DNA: TGTGCCAGCAGGGAGGGGCAGGGGGCGAGCAATCAGCCCCAGCATTTT. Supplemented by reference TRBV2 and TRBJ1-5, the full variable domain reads EPEVTQTPSHQVTQMGQEVILRCVPISNHLYFYWYRQILGQKVEFLVSFYNNEISEKSEIFDDQFSVERPDGSNFTLKIRSTKLEDSAMYFCASREGQGASNQPQHFGDGTRLSIL.

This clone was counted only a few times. This chain's CDR3 is CASSSGLASYNEQFF. The DNA for the CDR3 is TGTGCCAGCAGCTCCGGACTAGCATCCTACAATGAGCAGTTCTTC. The chain has TRBV11-2 and TRBJ2-1; 8 bases map to TRBD2. The V and J ends lost 4 bases and 1 base, in that order; junction bases with no gene match: 3. CDR1 is SGHAT, CDR2 FQNNGV, per germline. This CDR3 has 15 amino acids.

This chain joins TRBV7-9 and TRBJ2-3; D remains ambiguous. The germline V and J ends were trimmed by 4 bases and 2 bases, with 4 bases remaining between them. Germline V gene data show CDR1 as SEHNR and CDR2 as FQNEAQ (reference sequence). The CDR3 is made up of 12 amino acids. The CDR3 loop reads CASSSITDTQYF. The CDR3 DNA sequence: TGTGCCAGCAGCTCCATCACAGATACGCAGTATTTT.

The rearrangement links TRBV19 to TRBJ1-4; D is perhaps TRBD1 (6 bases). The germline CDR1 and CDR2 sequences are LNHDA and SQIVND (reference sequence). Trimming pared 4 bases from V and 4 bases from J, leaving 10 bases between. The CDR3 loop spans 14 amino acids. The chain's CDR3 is CASSTGALNEKLFF. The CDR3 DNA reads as TGTGCCAGTAGTACAGGGGCCCTTAATGAAAAACTGTTTTTT.

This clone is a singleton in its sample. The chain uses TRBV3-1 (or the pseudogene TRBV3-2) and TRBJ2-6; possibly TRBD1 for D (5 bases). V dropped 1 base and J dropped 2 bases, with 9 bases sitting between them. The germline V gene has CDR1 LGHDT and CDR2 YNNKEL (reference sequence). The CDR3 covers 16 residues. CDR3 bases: TGTGCCAGCAGCCAAGGGGCAGGGACTGGGGCCAACGTCCTGACTTTC. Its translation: CASSQGAGTGANVLTF.

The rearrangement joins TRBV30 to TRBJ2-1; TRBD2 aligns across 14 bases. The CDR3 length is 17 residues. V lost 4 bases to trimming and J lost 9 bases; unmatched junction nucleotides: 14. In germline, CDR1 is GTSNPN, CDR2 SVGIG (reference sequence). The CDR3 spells CAWTRRAGLAGDVEQFF. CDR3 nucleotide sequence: TGTGCCTGGACCAGGAGAGCGGGACTAGCGGGAGATGTTGAGCAGTTCTTC.

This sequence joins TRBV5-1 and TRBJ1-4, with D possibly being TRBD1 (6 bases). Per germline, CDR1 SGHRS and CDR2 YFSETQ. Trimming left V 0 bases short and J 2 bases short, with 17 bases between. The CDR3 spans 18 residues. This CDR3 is CASSLVRAGAMTNEKLFF. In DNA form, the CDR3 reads TGCGCCAGCAGCTTGGTACGGGCGGGGGCGATGACTAATGAAAAACTGTTTTTT.

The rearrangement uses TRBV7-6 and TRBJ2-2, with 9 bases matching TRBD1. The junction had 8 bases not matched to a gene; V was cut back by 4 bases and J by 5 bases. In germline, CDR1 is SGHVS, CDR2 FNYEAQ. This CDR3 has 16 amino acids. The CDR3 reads CASSSGTGSWTGELFF. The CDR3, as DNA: TGTGCCAGCAGCTCCGGGACAGGGTCGTGGACCGGGGAGCTGTTTTTT.

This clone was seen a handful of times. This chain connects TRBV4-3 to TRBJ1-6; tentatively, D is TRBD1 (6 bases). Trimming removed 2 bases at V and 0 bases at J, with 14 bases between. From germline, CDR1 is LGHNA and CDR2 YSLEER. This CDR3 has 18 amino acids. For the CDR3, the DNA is TGCGCCAGCAGCCAACTAACAACAGGGAGCTCCTATAATTCACCCCTCCACTTT. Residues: CASSQLTTGSSYNSPLHF.

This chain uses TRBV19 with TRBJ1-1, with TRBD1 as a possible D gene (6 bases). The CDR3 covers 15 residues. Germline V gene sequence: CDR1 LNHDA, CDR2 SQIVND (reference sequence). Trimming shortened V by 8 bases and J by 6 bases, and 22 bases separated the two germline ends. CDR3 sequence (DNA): TGTGCCAGTGCAAGCATGGAGGCAGGGGAACCTGAAGCTTTCTTT. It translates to CASASMEAGEPEAFF.

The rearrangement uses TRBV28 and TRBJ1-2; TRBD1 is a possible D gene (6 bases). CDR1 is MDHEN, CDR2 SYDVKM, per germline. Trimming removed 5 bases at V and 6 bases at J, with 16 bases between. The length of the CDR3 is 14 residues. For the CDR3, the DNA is TGTGCCAGCAGTACCCGGACAGAGGTCGATGGCTACACCTTC. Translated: CASSTRTEVDGYTF.

CDR3 bases: TGCGCCAGTACGACAGGGGTGGGGTACACTGAAGCTTTCTTT. It codes for CASTTGVGYTEAFF. This chain uses TRBV5-1 with TRBJ1-1; 8 bases are shared with TRBD1. Looked up from germline, CDR1 is SGHRS and CDR2 is YFSETQ. V was clipped by 8 bases and J by 3 bases; unmatched bases: 9. CDR3 length: 14 amino acids.

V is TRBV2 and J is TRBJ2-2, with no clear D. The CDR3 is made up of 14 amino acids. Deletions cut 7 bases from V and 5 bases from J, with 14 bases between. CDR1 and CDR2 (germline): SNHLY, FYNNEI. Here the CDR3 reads CASIVLERTGELFF. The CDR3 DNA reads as TGTGCCAGCATCGTTTTAGAAAGAACCGGGGAGCTGTTTTTT.

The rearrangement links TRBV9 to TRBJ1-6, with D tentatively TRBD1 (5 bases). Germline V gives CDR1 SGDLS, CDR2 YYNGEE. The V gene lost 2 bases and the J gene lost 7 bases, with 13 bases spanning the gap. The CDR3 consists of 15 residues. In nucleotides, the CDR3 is TGTGCCAGCAGCGTGTCCAGGGTCGGGAATTCACCCCTCCACTTT. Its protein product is CASSVSRVGNSPLHF.

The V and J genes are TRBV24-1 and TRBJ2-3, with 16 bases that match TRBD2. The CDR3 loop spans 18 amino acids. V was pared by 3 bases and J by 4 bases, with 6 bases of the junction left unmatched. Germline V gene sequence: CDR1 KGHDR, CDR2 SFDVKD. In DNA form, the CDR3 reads TGTGCCACCAGTGATCCTGGGACTAGCGGGGGGGCCCCAGATACGCAGTATTTT. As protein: CATSDPGTSGGAPDTQYF.

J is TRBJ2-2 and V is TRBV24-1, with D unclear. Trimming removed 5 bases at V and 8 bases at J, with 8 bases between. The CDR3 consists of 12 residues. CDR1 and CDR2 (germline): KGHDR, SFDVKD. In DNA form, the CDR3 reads TGTGCCACCAGTGGAGAGGTGGGGGAGCTGTTTTTT. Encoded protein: CATSGEVGELFF.

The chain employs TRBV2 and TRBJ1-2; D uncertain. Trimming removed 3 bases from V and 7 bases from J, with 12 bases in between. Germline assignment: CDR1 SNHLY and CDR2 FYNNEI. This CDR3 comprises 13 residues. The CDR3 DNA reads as TGTGCCAGCAGTGAGACGGGATGGAGTGGCTACACCTTC. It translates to CASSETGWSGYTF.

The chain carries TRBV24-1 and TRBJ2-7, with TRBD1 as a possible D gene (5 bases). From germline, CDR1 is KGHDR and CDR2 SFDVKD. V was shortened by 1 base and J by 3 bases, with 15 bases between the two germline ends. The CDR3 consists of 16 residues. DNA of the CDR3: TGTGCCACCAGTGATTTCGCCCCCAGACAGATCTACGAGCAGTACTTC. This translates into CATSDFAPRQIYEQYF.